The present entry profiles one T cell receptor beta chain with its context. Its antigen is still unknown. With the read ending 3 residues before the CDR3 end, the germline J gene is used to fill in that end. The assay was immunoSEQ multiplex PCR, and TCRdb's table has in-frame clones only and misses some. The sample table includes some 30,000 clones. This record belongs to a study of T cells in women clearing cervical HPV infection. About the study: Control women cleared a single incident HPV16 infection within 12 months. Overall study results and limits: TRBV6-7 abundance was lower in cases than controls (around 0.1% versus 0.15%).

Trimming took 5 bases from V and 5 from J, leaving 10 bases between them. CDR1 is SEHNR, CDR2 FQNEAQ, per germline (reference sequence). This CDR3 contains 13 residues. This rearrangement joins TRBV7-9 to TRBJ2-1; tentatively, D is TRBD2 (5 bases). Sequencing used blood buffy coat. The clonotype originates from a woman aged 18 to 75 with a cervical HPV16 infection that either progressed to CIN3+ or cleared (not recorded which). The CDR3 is CASSPDYNNEQFF. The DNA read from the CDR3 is TGTGCCAGCAGCCCCGACTACAACAATGAG.